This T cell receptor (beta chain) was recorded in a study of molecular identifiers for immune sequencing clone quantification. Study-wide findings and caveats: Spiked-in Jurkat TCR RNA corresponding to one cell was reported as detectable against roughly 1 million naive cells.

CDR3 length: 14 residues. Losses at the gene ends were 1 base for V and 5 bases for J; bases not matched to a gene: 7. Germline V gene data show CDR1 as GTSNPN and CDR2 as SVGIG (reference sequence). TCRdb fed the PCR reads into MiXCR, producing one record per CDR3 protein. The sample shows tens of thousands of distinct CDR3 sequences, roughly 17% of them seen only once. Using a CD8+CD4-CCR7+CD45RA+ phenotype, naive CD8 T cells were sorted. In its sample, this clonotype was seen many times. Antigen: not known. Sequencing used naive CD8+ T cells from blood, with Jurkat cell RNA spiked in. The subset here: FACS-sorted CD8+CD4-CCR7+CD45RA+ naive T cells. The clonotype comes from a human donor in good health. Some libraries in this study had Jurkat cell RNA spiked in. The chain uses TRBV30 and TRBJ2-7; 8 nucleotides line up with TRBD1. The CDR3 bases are TGTGCCTGGAGTGAAGGACAGGGTTTCCACGAGCAGTACTTC. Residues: CAWSEGQGFHEQYF.